The 25 T cell receptor beta chains presented below share a single source sample, sequenced in a study of T cell clonotyping in hematopoietic cell transplantation. Repertoires were generated with immunoSEQ multiplex PCR, while TCRdb's copy carries only in-frame clones and drops some. This sample carries 5,500 to 7,000 clones, roughly nine tenths of them seen once, and the ten largest clones take approximately 15%. This specimen was peripheral blood mononuclear cells, taken 180 days after allogeneic stem cell transplant. The receptors originated from a female patient aged 45 to 65 who had an allogeneic stem cell transplant from an unrelated donor, so the T cells may come from the graft donor. Some clones in this sample may be carry-over from other donors' samples.

The chain carries TRBV29-1 and TRBJ2-3, with TRBD2 matching 12 bases. This CDR3 has 19 residues. Germline loops: CDR1 SQVTM, CDR2 ANQGSEA. V gave up 4 bases and J gave up 2 bases; unmatched junction bases: 16. In nucleotides, the CDR3 is TGCAGCGTTGTCGGAATTTGGACTAGCGGGGAGTATGACACAGATACGCAGTATTTT. Amino acids: CSVVGIWTSGEYDTDTQYF.

The V and J genes are TRBV21-1 and TRBJ2-7; TRBD1, the D gene given by the table, was not confirmed from the DNA. TRBV21-1 is an annotated pseudogene. The CDR3 runs 16 residues. The CDR3 DNA reads TGTGCCAGCAGCAAAGACCCAACAGTGGGCTCCTACGAGCAGTACTTC. Protein product: CASSKDPTVGSYEQYF.

The chain recombines TRBV6-6 with TRBJ1-3; 7 bases fit TRBD1. The J segment lost 10 bases and the V segment lost 6 bases, leaving 15 bases of the junction unmatched. The CDR3 contains 15 residues. Germline V CDR1 and CDR2: MNHNY, SVGAGI (reference sequence). CDR3 region: CASSQGQSSSVTIYF. Written as DNA, the CDR3 is TGTGCCAGCAGCCAGGGACAGAGCAGTTCTGTGACCATATATTTT.

This clone was observed once. The chain is built from TRBV6-5 and TRBJ2-3; perhaps TRBD2 as D (5 bases). The ends were cut back, 9 bases at V and 3 bases at J, with 13 bases in the middle. The germline gives CDR1 MNHEY, CDR2 SVGAGI. The CDR3 is made up of 13 amino acids. CDR3 nucleotides: TGTGCCAGTCACCCCCCGGGGACAGATACGCAGTATTTT. Protein sequence: CASHPPGTDTQYF.

The chain carries TRBV5-1 and TRBJ1-6, with TRBD1 matching over 8 bases. With 0 bases clipped from V and 10 bases from J, the junction kept 6 bases outside the gene matches. The CDR3 has 15 residues. Germline V lookup: CDR1 SGHRS, CDR2 YFSETQ. The CDR3: CASSLASQGGSPLHF. The CDR3 DNA sequence: TGCGCCAGCAGCTTGGCTTCACAGGGGGGATCACCCCTCCACTTT. Using reference TRBV5-1 and TRBJ1-6 for the parts outside the CDR3, the full variable domain is KAGVTQTPRYLIKTRGQQVTLSCSPISGHRSVSWYQQTPGQGLQFLFEYFSETQRNKGNFPGRFSGRQFSNSRSEMNVSTLELGDSALYLCASSLASQGGSPLHFGNGTRLTVT.

The rearrangement links TRBV12-5 to TRBJ2-7, with D possibly being TRBD1 (5 bases). The germline V gene encodes CDR1 LGHNT and CDR2 FRNRAP. V dropped 3 bases and J dropped 3 bases, with 18 bases sitting between them. The CDR3 length is 16 residues. The CDR3 nucleotides read TGTGCTAGTGGTTTTGCCACGCGCGCGACAGACTACGAGCAGTACTTC. Its protein is CASGFATRATDYEQYF.

The gene calls are TRBV5-1 and TRBJ1-2; D may be TRBD1 (5 bases). The V and J ends lost 4 bases and 0 bases respectively, with 19 bases between them. Germline CDR1 is SGHRS and CDR2 is YFSETQ. The CDR3 has 17 residues. Here the CDR3 DNA reads TGCGCCAGCAGCCCCTCCCTGTACGGGGCTTCTAACTATGGCTACACCTTC. Translation: CASSPSLYGASNYGYTF. Full variable domain (rest looked up from reference TRBV5-1 and TRBJ1-2): KAGVTQTPRYLIKTRGQQVTLSCSPISGHRSVSWYQQTPGQGLQFLFEYFSETQRNKGNFPGRFSGRQFSNSRSEMNVSTLELGDSALYLCASSPSLYGASNYGYTFGSGTRLTVV.

As regards this clone: No conserved phenylalanine or tryptophan is present at the end of the CDR3, so a read error is the likely explanation. The chain is built from TRBV30 and TRBJ2-2; D gene ambiguous. V was trimmed by 0 bases and J by 1 base, leaving 6 bases between them. Germline V gene data show CDR1 as GTSNPN and CDR2 as SVGIG (reference sequence). CDR3 length: 14 residues. Here the CDR3 DNA reads TGTGCCTGGAGTGTATGGGGGAACACCGGGGAGCTGTTTTAT. Amino acids: CAWSVWGNTGELFY.

Here the CDR3 reads CASSPSMGKNTEAFF. In nucleotides, the CDR3 is TGTGCCAGCTCACCATCGATGGGGAAGAACACTGAAGCTTTCTTT. The V gene is TRBV18, the J gene TRBJ1-1, with D unresolved. Germline CDR1 is KGHSH and CDR2 is LQKENI. The V end lost 2 bases, the J end lost 1 base, and 11 bases lay between the germline ends. This CDR3 contains 15 residues.

The chain is built from TRBV7-6 and TRBJ2-5, with 9 nucleotides matching TRBD2. Germline V CDR1 and CDR2: SGHVS, FNYEAQ. CDR3 length equals 15 residues. V was pared by 3 bases and J by 5 bases, with 7 bases of the junction left unmatched. As DNA, the CDR3 is TGTGCCAGCAGCTTGGGCGGGGGGGCCGGGGAGACCCAGTACTTC. Translated: CASSLGGGAGETQYF.

V gene TRBV7-2 combines with J gene TRBJ1-1, with D uncertain. V was cut by 4 bases and J by 4 bases, with 10 bases left in between. CDR3 size: 13 residues. Germline CDR1 SGHTA, CDR2 FQGNSA. CDR3 loop: CASSSYWPTEAFF. As DNA, the CDR3 is TGTGCCAGCAGCTCATACTGGCCCACTGAAGCTTTCTTT.

This chain joins TRBV25-1 and TRBJ1-6, with D maybe TRBD1 (6 bases). The germline V gene encodes CDR1 MGHDK and CDR2 SYGVNS. CDR3 length: 17 residues. Trimming stripped 2 bases from V and 4 bases from J, with 15 bases between. CDR3 protein: CASSEAGQGAYNSPLHF. DNA of the CDR3: TGTGCCAGCAGTGAAGCGGGACAAGGGGCGTATAATTCACCCCTCCACTTT.

The rearrangement joins TRBV2 to TRBJ2-3; unclear D gene. This CDR3 is built from 15 residues. Germline V lookup: CDR1 SNHLY, CDR2 FYNNEI. Trimming removed 3 bases from V and 5 bases from J, with 15 bases in between. The CDR3 sequence is CASSEGSNWLDTQYF. The CDR3 region has the DNA TGTGCCAGCAGTGAGGGATCAAATTGGCTAGATACGCAGTATTTT. Together with reference TRBV2 and TRBJ2-3, the CDR3 gives the full variable domain: EPEVTQTPSHQVTQMGQEVILRCVPISNHLYFYWYRQILGQKVEFLVSFYNNEISEKSEIFDDQFSVERPDGSNFTLKIRSTKLEDSAMYFCASSEGSNWLDTQYFGPGTRLTVL.

The chain employs TRBV7-9 and TRBJ1-2, with unresolved D. The CDR3 extends over 13 amino acids. The germline CDR1 and CDR2 sequences are SEHNR and FQNEAQ (reference sequence). V shed 2 bases and J shed 1 base, with 5 bases lying between them. The CDR3 sequence is CASSLNNNYGYTF. The CDR3 nucleotides are TGTGCCAGCAGCTTAAACAATAACTATGGCTACACCTTC.

The V and J genes are TRBV5-1 and TRBJ2-7; 11 bases match TRBD2. The ends lost 5 bases at V and 3 bases at J; junction bases unmatched: 7. This CDR3 has 15 residues. CDR1 is SGHRS, CDR2 YFSETQ, per germline. CDR3 loop: CASRVTSGGDYEQYF. As DNA, the CDR3 is TGCGCCAGCAGGGTTACTAGCGGGGGAGACTACGAGCAGTACTTC.

This sequence joins TRBV5-4 and TRBJ2-3, with a weak D call TRBD1 (5 bases). The germline V and J ends were trimmed by 1 base and 6 bases, with 18 bases remaining between them. The CDR3 is 16 amino acids. The germline gives CDR1 SGHNT, CDR2 YYREEE (reference sequence). CDR3 bases: TGTGCCAGCAGCTTGAGAAATAGGCCAGGGCGGGATACGCAGTATTTT. It specifies CASSLRNRPGRDTQYF.

This chain joins TRBV19 and TRBJ1-2; the D gene is possibly TRBD1 (5 bases). The CDR3 runs to 11 residues. The germline V gene encodes CDR1 LNHDA and CDR2 SQIVND (reference sequence). Trimming shortened V by 8 bases and J by 6 bases, and 10 bases separated the two germline ends. The CDR3 sequence: CASGRGHGYTF. The CDR3 region has the DNA TGTGCCAGTGGGAGGGGCCATGGCTACACCTTC.

The gene calls are TRBV5-6 and TRBJ2-3; unclear D gene. The germline V and J ends were trimmed by 5 bases and 1 base, with 14 bases remaining between them. Germline CDR1 SGHDT, CDR2 YYEEEE. The CDR3 extends over 15 amino acids. The CDR3 is CASRRLALRTDTQYF. In DNA, the CDR3 is TGTGCCAGCAGGAGGCTGGCCCTTCGCACAGATACGCAGTATTTT.

This chain connects TRBV15 to TRBJ1-4; D remains ambiguous. V was trimmed by 0 bases and J by 10 bases, leaving 15 bases between them. CDR3 length equals 15 residues. The germline V gene encodes CDR1 LNHNV and CDR2 YYDKDF (reference sequence). The CDR3 DNA sequence: TGTGCCACCAGCAGAGATCAAGCCCCTAGGGCAAAACTGTTTTTT. Residues: CATSRDQAPRAKLFF.

V gene TRBV9 combines with J gene TRBJ2-2; TRBD1 is a possible D gene (6 bases). Germline CDR1 SGDLS, CDR2 YYNGEE. The CDR3 extends over 16 amino acids. V lost 4 bases and J 6 bases, leaving 19 bases between the germline ends. CDR3 sequence (DNA): TGTGCCAGCAGCACACGAAACATACAGGGTTCCGGGGAGCTGTTTTTT. Its protein is CASSTRNIQGSGELFF.

V is TRBV29-1 and J is TRBJ2-7; 8 positions match TRBD1. This CDR3 contains 16 residues. V shed 2 bases, J shed 2 bases, and the junction held 11 bases outside the gene matches. Germline V CDR1 and CDR2: SQVTM, ANQGSEA. CDR3 in amino acids: CSVELGDRGVTYEQYF. The CDR3 region has the DNA TGCAGCGTTGAATTGGGCGACAGGGGCGTAACCTACGAGCAGTACTTC.

J is TRBJ1-5 and V is TRBV6-5; unclear D gene. This CDR3 contains 12 residues. Per the germline V gene, CDR1 is MNHEY and CDR2 is SVGAGI. V lost 5 bases and J 8 bases, leaving 10 bases between the germline ends. The CDR3 DNA follows: TGTGCCAGCAGTCCCACCGGGGAGCCCCAGCATTTT. Protein product: CASSPTGEPQHF.

This clone was recorded a few times. The V gene is TRBV7-8, the J gene TRBJ1-5, with D perhaps TRBD1 (5 bases). The CDR3 is 13 residues long. The V gene lost 5 bases and the J gene lost 7 bases, with 12 bases spanning the gap. CDR1 is SGHVS and CDR2 is FQNEAQ in the germline V gene. CDR3 nucleotides: TGTGCCAGCAGCACAGGTGGAAGGCAGCCCCAGCATTTT. Residues: CASSTGGRQPQHF.

This chain uses TRBV5-1 with TRBJ1-2, with D maybe TRBD1 (5 bases). The germline CDR1 and CDR2 sequences are SGHRS and YFSETQ. The V end was cut by 4 bases, the J end by 5 bases, with 18 bases between. This CDR3 comprises 15 residues. The CDR3 coding sequence is TGCGCCAGCAGCATATCCGGGACGGAGGATTATGGCTACACCTTC. Translated, it gives CASSISGTEDYGYTF.

V and J are TRBV2 and TRBJ1-1, with a possible D match to TRBD1 (6 bases). This CDR3 is 11 amino acids long. Germline V gene sequence: CDR1 SNHLY, CDR2 FYNNEI. V was pared by 7 bases and J by 6 bases, with 9 bases between. CDR3 DNA: TGTGCCAGCACTTACAGGGCTGAAGCTTTCTTT. Translating it yields CASTYRAEAFF.